These 23 T cell receptor beta chains came from one sample sequenced in a study of blood T cells in healthy people across ages. A second roughly 7 to 11 cycle PCR used barcoded and J-beta primers. TCRdb called the 5' RACE reads again in MiXCR, with one record for every CDR3 protein. The sample lists roughly 2 million distinct CDR3 sequences; around 50% were seen once. The sequenced sample was blood. The receptors originated from a woman between 40 and 50 years old in good health.

This clonotype was seen a few times. The chain is built from TRBV5-1 and TRBJ2-7; D is possibly TRBD2 (6 bases). The CDR3 runs 17 residues. V shed 0 bases and J shed 5 bases, with 21 bases lying between them. Germline V gene lookup returns CDR1 SGHRS and CDR2 YFSETQ. CDR3 protein: CASSLVPGTPGVDEQYF. As DNA, the CDR3 is TGCGCCAGCAGCTTGGTACCCGGGACTCCCGGGGTTGACGAGCAGTACTTC. Using reference TRBV5-1 and TRBJ2-7 for the parts outside the CDR3, the full variable domain is KAGVTQTPRYLIKTRGQQVTLSCSPISGHRSVSWYQQTPGQGLQFLFEYFSETQRNKGNFPGRFSGRQFSNSRSEMNVSTLELGDSALYLCASSLVPGTPGVDEQYFGPGTRLTVT.

This chain links TRBV5-1 with TRBJ2-3; the match to TRBD2 covers 8 bases. The V gene end was trimmed by 1 base and the J gene end by 3 bases; junction bases not matched to a gene: 4. Germline CDR1 reads SGHRS; CDR2 reads YFSETQ. This CDR3 is 15 amino acids long. The CDR3, as DNA: TGCGCCAGCAGCTTGTTGGGACTAGAGACAGATACGCAGTATTTT. This gives the protein CASSLLGLETDTQYF.

The sample holds a few counts of this clonotype. The chain is built from TRBV28 and TRBJ2-7; 10 bases agree with TRBD1. CDR3 length: 15 residues. Germline lookup yields CDR1 MDHEN and CDR2 SYDVKM. Unmatched junction bases numbered 10, after V lost 4 bases and J lost 7 bases. The DNA of the CDR3 is TGTGCCAGCAGTTCCTCCGGGACAGGGGAGGGTGAGCAGTACTTC. Protein: CASSSSGTGEGEQYF.

This clonotype was observed once. The genes are TRBV10-3 and TRBJ2-3; D is uncertain. V was pared by 0 bases and J by 2 bases, with 9 bases between. The CDR3 covers 15 residues. Germline-derived CDR1 and CDR2 are ENHRY and SYGVKD. The CDR3 bases are TGTGCCATCAGTGAGTCGATCCGCCCCACAGATACGCAGTATTTT. It codes for CAISESIRPTDTQYF.

The chain recombines TRBV12-3 or TRBV12-4 with TRBJ2-3; 8 positions agree with TRBD2. The CDR3 has 16 amino acids. V lost 6 bases and J lost 9; bases outside the gene matches: 17. DNA for the CDR3: TGTGCCAGCAGCTACGGCCGGGGGGGAGAACGAGTCACGCAGTATTTT. This codes for CASSYGRGGERVTQYF.

The gene calls are TRBV28 and TRBJ2-3; D is perhaps TRBD1 or TRBD2 (5 bases each). Germline CDR1 is MDHEN and CDR2 is SYDVKM. V was clipped by 5 bases and J by 2 bases, with 14 bases between them. The CDR3 has 15 residues. The CDR3 spells CASSNRDGITDTQYF. Written as DNA, the CDR3 is TGTGCCAGCAGTAACCGGGACGGAATCACAGATACGCAGTATTTT. The full variable domain, with the rest looked up from reference TRBV28 and TRBJ2-3, is DVKVTQSSRYLVKRTGEKVFLECVQDMDHENMFWYRQDPGLGLRLIYFSYDVKMKEKGDIPEGYSVSREKKERFSLILESASTNQTSMYLCASSNRDGITDTQYFGPGTRLTVL.

This clonotype was observed a few times. The chain is built from TRBV7-8 and TRBJ2-3; 14 nucleotides agree with TRBD2. Germline V lookup: CDR1 SGHVS, CDR2 FQNEAQ. The ends lost 5 bases at V and 10 bases at J; junction bases unmatched: 8. The CDR3 contains 15 residues. This CDR3 is CASSQGLAGDRAQYF. The CDR3, as DNA: TGTGCCAGCAGCCAGGGACTAGCGGGGGACAGGGCGCAGTATTTT.

The chain employs TRBV2 and TRBJ2-7, with D perhaps matching TRBD1 (5 bases). Germline V gives CDR1 SNHLY, CDR2 FYNNEI. The CDR3 length is 14 residues. The V and J ends lost 4 bases and 3 bases respectively, with 13 bases between them. CDR3 nucleotides: TGTGCCAGCAGTGCCCTCAGACAGAACTACGAGCAGTACTTC. This encodes CASSALRQNYEQYF.

This sequence joins TRBV29-1 and TRBJ2-5, with D possibly matching TRBD2 (6 bases). The end of the DNA is better explained by TRBJ2-7, so the J call may be wrong. In germline, CDR1 is SQVTM, CDR2 ANQGSEA. The CDR3 runs to 13 residues. CDR3 coding DNA: TGCAGCGGCCGGGAGAGGTGGGGCTACGAGCAGTACTTC. Translating gives CSGRERWGYEQYF.

The V and J genes are TRBV5-1 and TRBJ2-3, with D possibly TRBD2 on 5 matching bases. In germline, CDR1 is SGHRS, CDR2 YFSETQ. The CDR3 covers 15 residues. V shed 0 bases and J shed 5 bases, with 13 bases lying between them. CDR3 loop: CASSLGRGTGDTQYF. The CDR3 DNA reads TGCGCCAGCAGCTTGGGTCGGGGTACCGGAGATACGCAGTATTTT. The full variable domain, rest sourced from reference TRBV5-1 and TRBJ2-3, is KAGVTQTPRYLIKTRGQQVTLSCSPISGHRSVSWYQQTPGQGLQFLFEYFSETQRNKGNFPGRFSGRQFSNSRSEMNVSTLELGDSALYLCASSLGRGTGDTQYFGPGTRLTVL.

In this sample, this clonotype turned up once. The junction and the germline gene differ at one end; a read error may be behind it. The chain links TRBV7-3 to TRBJ1-2; D is ambiguous. CDR1 is SGHTA and CDR2 is FQGTGA in the germline V gene. The CDR3 is made up of 13 amino acids. CDR3 protein: CAGSLDAGYGYTF. CDR3 DNA: TGTGCCGGCAGCTTAGACGCGGGCTATGGCTACACCTTC.

Written as DNA, the CDR3 is TGCAGCGTTGAATTATACAATGAGCAGTTCTTC. It yields the protein CSVELYNEQFF. The V and J genes are TRBV29-1 and TRBJ2-1; D gene uncertain. Looked up from germline, CDR1 is SQVTM and CDR2 is ANQGSEA. Trimming cost V 2 bases and J 4 bases, with 3 bases left between them. CDR3 length: 11 amino acids.

This chain connects TRBV6-6 to TRBJ1-5; TRBD1 is a possible D gene (5 bases). V was cut by 7 bases and J by 3 bases, with 10 bases left in between. Germline V lookup: CDR1 MNHNY, CDR2 SVGAGI (reference sequence). The CDR3 runs to 13 residues. The CDR3 sequence: CASKGVVNQPQHF. The CDR3 DNA follows: TGTGCCAGCAAAGGGGTAGTCAATCAGCCCCAGCATTTT.

Many counts were recorded for this clonotype. This chain joins TRBV29-1 and TRBJ2-1; 7 positions agree with TRBD2. From germline, CDR1 is SQVTM and CDR2 ANQGSEA. There are 14 residues in the CDR3. The V and J ends lost 4 bases and 0 bases, in that order; junction bases with no gene match: 3. Here the CDR3 reads CSVGGGSSYNEQFF. The CDR3 DNA sequence: TGCAGCGTTGGCGGGGGTAGCTCCTACAATGAGCAGTTCTTC.

This chain links TRBV28 with TRBJ1-2, with a tentative D call TRBD1 (5 bases). The V gene lost 6 bases and the J gene lost 1 base, with 18 bases spanning the gap. CDR1 is MDHEN and CDR2 is SYDVKM in the germline V gene. The CDR3 sequence is 16 residues long. The CDR3 nucleotides read TGTGCCAGCAGGGCTCCTCTGGGGGAGAGTAACTATGGCTACACCTTC. Encoded protein: CASRAPLGESNYGYTF.

The chain couples TRBV28 to TRBJ1-2; TRBD1 might be the D (6 bases). From germline, CDR1 is MDHEN and CDR2 SYDVKM. V was trimmed by 3 bases and J by 6 bases, leaving 20 bases between them. The CDR3 contains 16 residues. CDR3 sequence: CASSFLISTGQNGYTF. The CDR3 DNA reads TGTGCCAGCAGTTTCTTGATTTCAACAGGGCAAAATGGCTACACCTTC.

Here the CDR3 DNA reads TGTGCCAGCTCACCGAAGACACAGGGAGGAGAGACCCAGTACTTC. Its translation: CASSPKTQGGETQYF. This chain links TRBV18 with TRBJ2-5, with D perhaps being TRBD1 or TRBD2 (6 bases each). This CDR3 is built from 15 residues. Germline CDR1 and CDR2: KGHSH and LQKENI. V was cut by 3 bases and J by 4 bases, with 15 bases left in between.

The CDR3 sequence is CASSPAGTPTDTQYF. The CDR3 DNA follows: TGTGCCAGCAGCCCCGCCGGGACCCCCACAGATACGCAGTATTTT. The rearrangement links TRBV6-6 to TRBJ2-3; D tentatively fits TRBD1 or TRBD2 (5 bases each). From germline, CDR1 is MNHNY and CDR2 SVGAGI (reference sequence). CDR3 length equals 15 residues. V was pared by 6 bases and J by 2 bases, with 15 bases between.

The V gene is TRBV4-3, the J gene TRBJ2-1, with TRBD2 identical over 14 bases. Germline loops: CDR1 LGHNA, CDR2 YSLEER. The CDR3 has 17 residues. After removal of 2 bases from V and 5 bases from J, the junction contained 5 bases not matched to a gene. In nucleotides, the CDR3 is TGCGCCAGCAGCCAACTACGGGGACTAGCGGGAGACAATGAGCAGTTCTTC. It specifies CASSQLRGLAGDNEQFF.

The V call is TRBV4-1, the J call TRBJ2-7; a weak D match, TRBD2 (5 bases). Between the trimmed V and J ends, which lost 0 bases and 2 bases, there was a span of 11 bases. The germline V gene has CDR1 MGHRA and CDR2 YSYEKL. The CDR3 sequence is 15 residues long. The CDR3, as DNA: TGCGCCAGCAGCCAAGATCTTGAGGGTGCCTACGAGCAGTACTTC. Translating gives CASSQDLEGAYEQYF.

The chain employs TRBV4-1 and TRBJ2-7; D ambiguous. The germline V gene encodes CDR1 MGHRA and CDR2 YSYEKL. V was trimmed by 4 bases and J by 6 bases, leaving 16 bases between them. The CDR3 is 14 amino acids. The CDR3 coding sequence is TGCGCCAGCAGCCCAGAAAACCGAGTGTCCGAGCAGTACTTC. This codes for CASSPENRVSEQYF.

V usage is TRBV29-1 and J usage is TRBJ2-1; TRBD2 is a possible D gene (6 bases). Trimming took off 2 bases at V and 4 bases at J, with 18 bases between the two ends. The CDR3 has 16 residues. Germline CDR1 and CDR2: SQVTM and ANQGSEA. The CDR3 sequence is CSVEWVGTGDYNEQFF. CDR3 DNA: TGCAGCGTTGAATGGGTAGGCACGGGAGATTACAATGAGCAGTTCTTC.

CDR3 loop: CASSVDGTGIGNEQYF. CDR3 in DNA: TGTGCCAGCAGCGTCGACGGGACAGGAATTGGTAATGAGCAGTACTTC. The rearrangement links TRBV9 to TRBJ2-1; 8 bases are shared with TRBD1. Near its end, the DNA agrees better with TRBJ2-7, so the J call may be wrong. The CDR3 loop spans 16 amino acids. Germline CDR1 and CDR2: SGDLS and YYNGEE.